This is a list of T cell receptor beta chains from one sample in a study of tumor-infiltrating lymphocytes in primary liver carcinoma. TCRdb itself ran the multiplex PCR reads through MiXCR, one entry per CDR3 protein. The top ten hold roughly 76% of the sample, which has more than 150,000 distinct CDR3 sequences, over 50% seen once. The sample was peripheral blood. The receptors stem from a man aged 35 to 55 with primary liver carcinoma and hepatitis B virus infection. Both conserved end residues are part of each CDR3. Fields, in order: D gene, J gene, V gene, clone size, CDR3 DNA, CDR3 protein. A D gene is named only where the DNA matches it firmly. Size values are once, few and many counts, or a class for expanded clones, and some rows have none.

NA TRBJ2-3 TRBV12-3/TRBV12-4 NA TGTGCCAGCAGTTTGGGAGATTATACAGATACGCAGTATTTT CASSLGDYTDTQYF
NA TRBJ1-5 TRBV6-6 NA TGTACCAACAGTGGGGACGGTAGCAATCAGCCCCAGCATTTT CTNSGDGSNQPQHF
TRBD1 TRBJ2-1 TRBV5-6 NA TGTGCCAACAGCTCACGGGACAGCCTCAGCTCCTACAATGAGCAGTTCTTC CANSSRDSLSSYNEQFF
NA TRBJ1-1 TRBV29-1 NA TGCAGCGTTGAAGATCTACTTAGGACAGTTGAAGCTTTCTTT CSVEDLLRTVEAFF
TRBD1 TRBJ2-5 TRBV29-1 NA TGCAGCGTGTCCGGGACAGGGGTAGAGACCCAGTACTTC CSVSGTGVETQYF
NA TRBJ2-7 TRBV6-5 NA TGTGCCAGCAGTTTCAACAGGGAAACGGGGCAGTACTTC CASSFNRETGQYF
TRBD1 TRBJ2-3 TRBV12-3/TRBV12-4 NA TGTGCCAGCGAAGACAGGGGCGGAGATACGCAGTATTTT CASEDRGGDTQYF
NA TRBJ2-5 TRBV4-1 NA TGCGCCAGCAGCCGAGAAGAGGACAACCAAGAGACCCAATACTTC CASSREEDNQETQYF
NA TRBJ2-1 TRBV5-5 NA TGTGCCAGCAGCTCCAGGGGCGGTCGCTCCTACAATGAGCAGTTCTTC CASSSRGGRSYNEQFF
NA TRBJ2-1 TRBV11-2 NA TGTGCCAGCAGCTTAGGGGATTTGAATGAGCAGCTCTTC CASSLGDLNEQLF
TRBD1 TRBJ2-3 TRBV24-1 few TGTGCCACCAGTGAGGGGACCGGGACAGAGACAGATACGCAGTATTTT CATSEGTGTETDTQYF
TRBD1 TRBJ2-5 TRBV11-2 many TGTGCCAGCAGCTTGGGACAGGGGGTAGAGACCCAGTACTTC CASSLGQGVETQYF
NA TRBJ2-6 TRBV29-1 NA TGCAGCGTTGAAGATAGAAACCCCTGGTCTGGGGCCAACGTCCTGACTTTC CSVEDRNPWSGANVLTF
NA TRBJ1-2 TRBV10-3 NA TGTTCCATCAGTGAACCCGGGCAAGCCTGGGGCTACACGTTC CSISEPGQAWGYTF
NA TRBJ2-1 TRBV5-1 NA TGCGCCAGCAGCTCAAACCGGACTAAAATCAATGAGCAGTTCTTC CASSSNRTKINEQFF
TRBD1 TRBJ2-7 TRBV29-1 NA TGCAGCGTTGAATGGCAGGGGGAAAGCGAGCAGTACTTC CSVEWQGESEQYF
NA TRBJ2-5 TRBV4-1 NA TGCGCCAGCAGCCGAGATGATATGCAGGCTAGGAGGGGGGGGACCCAGTACTTC CASSRDDMQARRGGTQYF
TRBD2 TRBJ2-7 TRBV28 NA TGTGCCAGCACCCCGGGAGGGGCGAGTCTGGGGGAGCAGTACTTC CASTPGGASLGEQYF
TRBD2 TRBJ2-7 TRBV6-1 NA TGTGCCAGCAGTGAATTCCCAGACCGGGGGGGAGTCGAGCAGTACTTC CASSEFPDRGGVEQYF
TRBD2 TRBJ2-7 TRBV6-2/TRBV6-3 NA TGTGCCAGCGGGGACTACTCCTACGAGCAGTACTTC CASGDYSYEQYF
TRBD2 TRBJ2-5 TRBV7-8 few TGTGCCAGCAGCTTCGGGGGAGGGCAAGAGACCCAGTACTTC CASSFGGGQETQYF
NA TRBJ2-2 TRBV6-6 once TGTGCCAGCAGTTCTACGGGTGCTAGTCTGGCCGGGGAGCTGTTTTTT CASSSTGASLAGELFF
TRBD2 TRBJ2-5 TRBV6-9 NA TGTGCCAGCAGTTCGACTAGCGGGAAGTGGCAAGAGACCCAGTACTTC CASSSTSGKWQETQYF
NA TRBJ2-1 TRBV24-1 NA TGTGCCACCGGGCTAGCCATGAACAATGAGCAGTTCTTC CATGLAMNNEQFF
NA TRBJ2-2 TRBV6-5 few TGTGCCAGCAGTTACGGGACCTCCAGTAACGGGGAGCTGTTTTTT CASSYGTSSNGELFF
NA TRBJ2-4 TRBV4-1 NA TGCGCCAGCAGCCAAGCAGGGGCCAGGGACATTCAGTACTTT CASSQAGARDIQYF
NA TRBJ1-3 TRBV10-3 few TGTGCCGTAGGGGGGCCTGGAAACACCATATATTTT CAVGGPGNTIYF
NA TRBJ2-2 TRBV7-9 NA TGTGCCAGCAGCTCCAGCGATGGGAACACCGGGGAGCTGTTTTTT CASSSSDGNTGELFF
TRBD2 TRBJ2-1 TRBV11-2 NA TGTGCTAGCAGTCAACTCCAGTCTAGCGGCTACAATGAGCAGTTCTTC CASSQLQSSGYNEQFF
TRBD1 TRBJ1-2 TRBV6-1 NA TGTGCCAACAGTGAAGCCACGACAGGGGGCATCGGCTACACCTTC CANSEATTGGIGYTF
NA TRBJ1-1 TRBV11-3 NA TGTGCCTGCAGCTTAGCATGGGACACTGAAGCTTTCTTT CACSLAWDTEAFF
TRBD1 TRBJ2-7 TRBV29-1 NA TGCAGCGCTGGACAGGACAGCTCCTACGAGCAGTACTTC CSAGQDSSYEQYF
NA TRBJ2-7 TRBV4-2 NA TGTGCCACCAGCCAAGAATCGGGTTTTGGTTCCTACGAGCAGTACTTC CATSQESGFGSYEQYF
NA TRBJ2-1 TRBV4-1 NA TGCGCCAGCAGCCCTCCCCTGGCGCCCTACGATGAGCAGTTCTTC CASSPPLAPYDEQFF
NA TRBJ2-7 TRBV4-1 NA TGCGCCAGCATACCGGGGCCGAGCTCCTACGAACAGTACTTC CASIPGPSSYEQYF
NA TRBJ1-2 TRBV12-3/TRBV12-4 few TGTGCCAGCAGTTTCGGACGTACAGGGATTTCCTATGGCTACACCTTC CASSFGRTGISYGYTF
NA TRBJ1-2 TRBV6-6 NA TGTGCCAGCGGGGAGCCGGGTTATGGCTACGCCTTC CASGEPGYGYAF
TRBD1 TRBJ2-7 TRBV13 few TGTGCCAGCAGCTTAGGCCGGACAGGGGCCTACGAGCAGTACTTC CASSLGRTGAYEQYF
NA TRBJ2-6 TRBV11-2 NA TGTGCCAGCAGTGCGAATGAGGAAGGGGAAGTCAAATTT CASSANEEGEVKF
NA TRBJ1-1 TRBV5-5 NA TGTGCCAGCAGCTTACCGGACGGGAACACTGAAGCTTCCTTT CASSLPDGNTEASF
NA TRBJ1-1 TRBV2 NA TGTGCCAGCAGTCAATCCCCGGGGGATAACACTGAAGCTTTCTTT CASSQSPGDNTEAFF
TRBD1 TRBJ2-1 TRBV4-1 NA TGCGCCAGCAGTCCATGGACCGGGACAGGGGTTCGTGAGCAGTTCTTC CASSPWTGTGVREQFF
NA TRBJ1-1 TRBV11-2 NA TGTGCCAGCAGCTTAGGTTCCATGATTAACACTGAAGCTTTCTTT CASSLGSMINTEAFF
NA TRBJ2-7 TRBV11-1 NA TGTGGCAGCAGCCTGGGACCCGATCCTTACGAGCAGTACTTC CGSSLGPDPYEQYF
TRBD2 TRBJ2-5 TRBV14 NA TGTGCCGGCTGCCACCTCCCCGGACTAGCGCCGTCGCAGGACATGGAGACCCAGTACTTC CAGCHLPGLAPSQDMETQYF
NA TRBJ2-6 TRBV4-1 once TGCGCCAGCAGCCAAGAGCATTGGCCTCCTGGGGCCAAAGTCCTGACTTTC CASSQEHWPPGAKVLTF
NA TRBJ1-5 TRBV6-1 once TGTGCCATCCGAACGGGGATTAATCAGCCCCAGCATTTT CAIRTGINQPQHF
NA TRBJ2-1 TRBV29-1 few TGCAGCGTTCAACACGGATCGCCCAATGAGCAGTTCTTC CSVQHGSPNEQFF
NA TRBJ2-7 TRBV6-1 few TGTGCCAGCAATCCCGGGACTGAAAGCTCCTACGAGCAGTACTTC CASNPGTESSYEQYF
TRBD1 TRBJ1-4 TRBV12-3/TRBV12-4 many TGTGCCAGCAGGACAGGGGGTCGTGAAAAACTGTTTTTT CASRTGGREKLFF